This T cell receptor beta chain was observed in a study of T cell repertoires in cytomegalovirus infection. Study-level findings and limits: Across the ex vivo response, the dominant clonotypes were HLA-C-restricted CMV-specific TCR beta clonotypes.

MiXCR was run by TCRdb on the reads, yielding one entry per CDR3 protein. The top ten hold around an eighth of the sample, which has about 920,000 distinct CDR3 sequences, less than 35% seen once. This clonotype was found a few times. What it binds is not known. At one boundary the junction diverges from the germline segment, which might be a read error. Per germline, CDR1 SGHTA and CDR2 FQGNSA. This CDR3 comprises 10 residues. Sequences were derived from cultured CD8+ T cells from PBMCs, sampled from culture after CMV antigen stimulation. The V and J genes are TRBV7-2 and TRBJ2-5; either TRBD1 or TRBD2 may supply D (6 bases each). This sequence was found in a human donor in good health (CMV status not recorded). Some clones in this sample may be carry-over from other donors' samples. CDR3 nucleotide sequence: TGTGCCAGCAGCCAAGGGGGACTGGACTTC. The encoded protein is CASSQGGLDF.